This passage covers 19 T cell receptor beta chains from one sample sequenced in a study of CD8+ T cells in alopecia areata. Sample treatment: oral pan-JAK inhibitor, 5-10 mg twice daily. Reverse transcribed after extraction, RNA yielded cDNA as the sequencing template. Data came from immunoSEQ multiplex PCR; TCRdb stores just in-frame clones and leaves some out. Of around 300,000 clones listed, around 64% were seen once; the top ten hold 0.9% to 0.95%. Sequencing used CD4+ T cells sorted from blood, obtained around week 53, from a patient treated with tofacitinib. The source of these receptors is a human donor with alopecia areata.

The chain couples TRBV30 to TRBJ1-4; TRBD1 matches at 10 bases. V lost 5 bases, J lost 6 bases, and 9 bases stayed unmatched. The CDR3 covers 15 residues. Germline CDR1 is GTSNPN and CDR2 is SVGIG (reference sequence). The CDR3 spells CAWDTMTGGHEKLFF. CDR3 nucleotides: TGTGCCTGGGATACAATGACAGGGGGCCATGAAAAACTGTTTTTT. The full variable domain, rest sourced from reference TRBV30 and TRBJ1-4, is SQTIHQWPATLVQPVGSPLSLECTVEGTSNPNLYWYRQAAGRGLQLLFYSVGIGQISSEVPQNLSASRPQDRQFILSSKKLLLSDSGFYLCAWDTMTGGHEKLFFGSGTQLSVL.

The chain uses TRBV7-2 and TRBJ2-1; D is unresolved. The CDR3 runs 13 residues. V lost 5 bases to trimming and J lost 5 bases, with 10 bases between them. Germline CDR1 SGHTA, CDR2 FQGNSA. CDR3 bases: TGTGCCAGCAGCGTTACCCTAAACAATGAGCAGTTCTTC. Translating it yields CASSVTLNNEQFF.

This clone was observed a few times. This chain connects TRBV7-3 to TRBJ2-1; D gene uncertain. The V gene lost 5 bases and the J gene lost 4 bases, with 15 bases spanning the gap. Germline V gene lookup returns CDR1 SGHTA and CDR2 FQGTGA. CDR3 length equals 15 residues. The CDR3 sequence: CASSHVMGNYNEQFF. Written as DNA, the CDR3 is TGTGCCAGCAGCCACGTTATGGGCAATTACAATGAGCAGTTCTTC.

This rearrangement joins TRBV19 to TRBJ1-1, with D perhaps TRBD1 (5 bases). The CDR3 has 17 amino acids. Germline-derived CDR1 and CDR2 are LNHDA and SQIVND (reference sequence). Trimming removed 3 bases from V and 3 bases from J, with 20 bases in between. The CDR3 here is CASSIRRQGRMDTEAFF. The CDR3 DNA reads TGTGCCAGTAGTATTCGGCGGCAGGGTCGCATGGACACTGAAGCTTTCTTT.

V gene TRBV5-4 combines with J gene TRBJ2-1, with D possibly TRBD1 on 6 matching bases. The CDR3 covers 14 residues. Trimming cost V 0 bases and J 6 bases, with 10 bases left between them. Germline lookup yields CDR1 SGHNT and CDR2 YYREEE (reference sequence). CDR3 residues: CASSLESTGNEQFF. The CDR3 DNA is TGTGCCAGCAGCTTGGAGTCGACAGGCAATGAGCAGTTCTTC. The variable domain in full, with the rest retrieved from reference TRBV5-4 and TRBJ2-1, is ETGVTQSPTHLIKTRGQQVTLRCSSQSGHNTVSWYQQALGQGPQFIFQYYREEENGRGNFPPRFSGLQFPNYSSELNVNALELDDSALYLCASSLESTGNEQFFGPGTRLTVL.

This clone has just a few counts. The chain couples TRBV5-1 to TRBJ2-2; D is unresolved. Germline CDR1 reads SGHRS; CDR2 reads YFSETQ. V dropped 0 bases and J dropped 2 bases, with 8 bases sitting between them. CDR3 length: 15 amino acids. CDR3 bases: TGCGCCAGCAGCTTGGCCGGGCATAACACCGGGGAGCTGTTTTTT. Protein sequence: CASSLAGHNTGELFF.

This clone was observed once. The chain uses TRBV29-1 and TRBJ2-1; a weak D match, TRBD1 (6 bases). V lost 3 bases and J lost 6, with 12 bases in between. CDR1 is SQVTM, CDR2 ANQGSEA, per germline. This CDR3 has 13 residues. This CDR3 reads CSVDLGHLNEQFF. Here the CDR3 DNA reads TGCAGCGTTGACCTGGGACACCTCAATGAGCAGTTCTTC.

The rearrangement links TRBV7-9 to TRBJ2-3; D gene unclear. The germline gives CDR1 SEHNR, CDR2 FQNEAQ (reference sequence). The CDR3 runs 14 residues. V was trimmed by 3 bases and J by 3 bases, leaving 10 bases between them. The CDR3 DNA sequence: TGTGCCAGCAGCTTTGGTCAGACAACAGATACGCAGTATTTT. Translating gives CASSFGQTTDTQYF.

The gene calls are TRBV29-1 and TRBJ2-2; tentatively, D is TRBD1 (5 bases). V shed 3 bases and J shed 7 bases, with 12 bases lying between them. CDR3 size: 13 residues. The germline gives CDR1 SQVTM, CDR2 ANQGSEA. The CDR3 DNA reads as TGCAGCGTTGAGGGCAGGGTTGACGGGGAGCTGTTTTTT. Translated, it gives CSVEGRVDGELFF.

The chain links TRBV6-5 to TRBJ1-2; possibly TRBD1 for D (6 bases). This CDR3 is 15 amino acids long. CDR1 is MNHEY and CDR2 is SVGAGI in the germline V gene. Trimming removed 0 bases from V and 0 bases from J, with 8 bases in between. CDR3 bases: TGTGCCAGCAGTTACTCGGGACAAGCTAACTATGGCTACACCTTC. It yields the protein CASSYSGQANYGYTF.

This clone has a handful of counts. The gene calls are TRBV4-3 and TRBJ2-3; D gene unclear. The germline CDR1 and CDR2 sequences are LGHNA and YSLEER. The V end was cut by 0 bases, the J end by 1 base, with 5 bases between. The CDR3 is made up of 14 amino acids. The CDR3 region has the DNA TGCGCCAGCAGCCAAGAGGCCGGCACAGATACGCAGTATTTT. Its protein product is CASSQEAGTDTQYF.

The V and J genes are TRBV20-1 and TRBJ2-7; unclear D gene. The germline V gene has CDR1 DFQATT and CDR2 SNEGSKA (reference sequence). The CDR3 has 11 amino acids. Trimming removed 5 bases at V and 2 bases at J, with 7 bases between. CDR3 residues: CSAARPYEQYF. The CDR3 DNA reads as TGCAGTGCTGCACGTCCCTACGAGCAGTACTTC.

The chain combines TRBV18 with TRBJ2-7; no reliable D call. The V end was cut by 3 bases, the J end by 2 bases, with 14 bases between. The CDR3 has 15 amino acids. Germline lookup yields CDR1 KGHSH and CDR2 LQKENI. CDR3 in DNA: TGTGCCAGCTCACCCCAGTCTAGGAGAACCTACGAGCAGTACTTC. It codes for CASSPQSRRTYEQYF.

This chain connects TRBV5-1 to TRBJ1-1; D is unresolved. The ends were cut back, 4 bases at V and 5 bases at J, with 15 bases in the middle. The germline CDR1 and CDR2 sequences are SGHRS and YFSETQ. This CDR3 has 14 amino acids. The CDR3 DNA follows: TGCGCCAGCAGCAGGACTAACCCGGGTACTGAAGCTTTCTTT. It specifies CASSRTNPGTEAFF.

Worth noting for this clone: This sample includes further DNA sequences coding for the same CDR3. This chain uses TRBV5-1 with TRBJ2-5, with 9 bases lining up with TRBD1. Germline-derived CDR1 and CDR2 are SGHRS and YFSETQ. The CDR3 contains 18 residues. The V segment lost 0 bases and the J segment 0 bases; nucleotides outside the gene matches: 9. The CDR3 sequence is CASSLEGQGVGYQETQYF. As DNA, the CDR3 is TGCGCCAGCAGCTTGGAGGGACAGGGAGTTGGGTACCAAGAGACCCAGTACTTC.

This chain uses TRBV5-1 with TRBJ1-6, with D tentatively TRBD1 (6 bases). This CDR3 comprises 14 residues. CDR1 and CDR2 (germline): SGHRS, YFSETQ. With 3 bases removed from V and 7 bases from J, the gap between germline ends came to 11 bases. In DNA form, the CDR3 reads TGCGCCAGCAGCTCTGGACAGCTCAATTCACCCCTCCACTTT. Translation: CASSSGQLNSPLHF.

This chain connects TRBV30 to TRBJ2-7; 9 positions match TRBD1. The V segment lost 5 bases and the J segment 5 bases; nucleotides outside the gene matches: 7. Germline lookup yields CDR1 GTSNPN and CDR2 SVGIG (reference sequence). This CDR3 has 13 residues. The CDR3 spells CAWGGQGMNEQYF. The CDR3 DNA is TGTGCCTGGGGGGGACAGGGTATGAACGAGCAGTACTTC.

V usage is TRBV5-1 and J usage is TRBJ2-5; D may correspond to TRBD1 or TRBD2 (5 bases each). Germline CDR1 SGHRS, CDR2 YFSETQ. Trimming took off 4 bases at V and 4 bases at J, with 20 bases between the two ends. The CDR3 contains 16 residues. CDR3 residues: CASSGTGTPEGETQYF. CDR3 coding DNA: TGCGCCAGCAGCGGGACCGGGACGCCAGAGGGAGAGACCCAGTACTTC. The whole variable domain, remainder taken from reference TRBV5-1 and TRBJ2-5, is KAGVTQTPRYLIKTRGQQVTLSCSPISGHRSVSWYQQTPGQGLQFLFEYFSETQRNKGNFPGRFSGRQFSNSRSEMNVSTLELGDSALYLCASSGTGTPEGETQYFGPGTRLLVL.

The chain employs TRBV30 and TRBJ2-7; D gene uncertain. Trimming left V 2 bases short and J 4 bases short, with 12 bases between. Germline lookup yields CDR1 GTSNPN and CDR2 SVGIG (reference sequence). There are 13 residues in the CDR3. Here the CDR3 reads CAWSSISPYEQYF. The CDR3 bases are TGTGCCTGGAGTAGTATCTCACCGTACGAGCAGTACTTC.